The rows below give T cell receptor beta chains drawn from one sample of a study of PD-1 blockade in mismatch repair-deficient tumors. The protocol was immunoSEQ multiplex PCR, while the TCRdb copy is restricted to in-frame clones and leaves out a portion. The sample contains roughly 130,000 clones, about nine tenths of which appear only once. The sample consisted of peripheral blood, taken approximately 72 weeks after starting pembrolizumab. These TCRs come from an adult with mismatch repair-deficient cancer. Both conserved end residues are part of each CDR3. A D gene is named only where the DNA matches it firmly. Rows may omit the clone size; those that give it use once, few, many or a size class.

len: 15
abundance: once
d_gene: TRBD2
j_gene: TRBJ2-1
v_gene: TRBV28
CDR3nt: TGTGCCAGCAGTTTGCCTAGCGGCTCCTACAATGAGCAGTTCTTC
CDR3aa: CASSLPSGSYNEQFF

len: 18
abundance: .
d_gene: .
j_gene: TRBJ2-7
v_gene: TRBV30
CDR3nt: TGTGCCTGGAGTGCCCTCCTAGTGGGACGTAGGAGCTCCTACGAGCAGTACTTC
CDR3aa: CAWSALLVGRRSSYEQYF

len: 16
abundance: once
d_gene: .
j_gene: TRBJ2-3
v_gene: TRBV11-2
CDR3nt: TGTGCCAGCAGCCCCCATCCCTACAGGGAAGACGATACGCAGTATTTT
CDR3aa: CASSPHPYREDDTQYF

len: 15
abundance: .
d_gene: .
j_gene: TRBJ2-1
v_gene: TRBV6-5
CDR3nt: TGTGCCAGCAGCCCTAGCCCGAGCTCCTACAATGAGCAGTTCTTC
CDR3aa: CASSPSPSSYNEQFF

len: 16
abundance: .
d_gene: .
j_gene: TRBJ1-2
v_gene: TRBV6-1
CDR3nt: TGTGCCAGCAGTGCTTCCACAGGACTCATTAACTATGGCTACACCTTC
CDR3aa: CASSASTGLINYGYTF

len: 18
abundance: .
d_gene: TRBD1
j_gene: TRBJ2-2
v_gene: TRBV4-3
CDR3nt: TGCGCCAGCAGCCAACACAACCGGGACAGGGGGAACACCGGGGAGCTGTTTTTT
CDR3aa: CASSQHNRDRGNTGELFF

len: 13
abundance: .
d_gene: .
j_gene: TRBJ2-1
v_gene: TRBV27
CDR3nt: TGTGCCAGCAGCCCCCGACCACTCAATGAGCAGTTCTTC
CDR3aa: CASSPRPLNEQFF

len: 17
abundance: .
d_gene: TRBD2
j_gene: TRBJ2-7
v_gene: TRBV7-8
CDR3nt: TGTGCCAGCAGCTCGCGGGGGACTAGCGGGGGGTCCTACGAGCAGTACTTC
CDR3aa: CASSSRGTSGGSYEQYF

len: 16
abundance: .
d_gene: TRBD2
j_gene: TRBJ2-7
v_gene: TRBV5-4
CDR3nt: TGTGCCAGCAGCCCCGGGGTAGCGGGGTCCTCCTACGAGCAGTACTTC
CDR3aa: CASSPGVAGSSYEQYF

len: 14
abundance: .
d_gene: .
j_gene: TRBJ2-7
v_gene: TRBV7-6
CDR3nt: TGTGCCAGCAGCTCCAGACAGACCTCCTACGAGCAGTACTTC
CDR3aa: CASSSRQTSYEQYF

len: 14
abundance: .
d_gene: TRBD1
j_gene: TRBJ2-7
v_gene: TRBV6-6
CDR3nt: TGTGCCAGCAGTTCCGGGACAGGGCCCTACGAGCAGTACTTC
CDR3aa: CASSSGTGPYEQYF

len: 15
abundance: .
d_gene: .
j_gene: TRBJ1-2
v_gene: TRBV19
CDR3nt: TGTGCCAGTAGTAGCGAGGACGGGAGTAACTATGGCTACACCTTC
CDR3aa: CASSSEDGSNYGYTF

len: 13
abundance: .
d_gene: .
j_gene: TRBJ2-5
v_gene: TRBV27
CDR3nt: TGTGCCAGCAGTTTCGGGTGGCGAGAGACCCAGTACTTC
CDR3aa: CASSFGWRETQYF

len: 15
abundance: .
d_gene: TRBD1
j_gene: TRBJ2-7
v_gene: TRBV9
CDR3nt: TGTGCCAGCAGCGAAGGACAGGCTAGCTCCTACGAGCAGTACTTC
CDR3aa: CASSEGQASSYEQYF

len: 18
abundance: .
d_gene: TRBD2
j_gene: TRBJ2-1
v_gene: TRBV7-9
CDR3nt: TGTGCCAGCAGCCGTCCCGGGACTAGCGGGAGAGTATACAATGAGCAGTTCTTC
CDR3aa: CASSRPGTSGRVYNEQFF

len: 14
abundance: .
d_gene: .
j_gene: TRBJ1-1
v_gene: TRBV13
CDR3nt: TGTGCCAGCAGCTTAGGGGCAGGTAACACTGAAGCTTTCTTT
CDR3aa: CASSLGAGNTEAFF

len: 14
abundance: .
d_gene: TRBD1
j_gene: TRBJ2-7
v_gene: TRBV5-1
CDR3nt: TGCGCCAGCAGCCGAATCTACCGGGACAGGGAGCAGTACTTC
CDR3aa: CASSRIYRDREQYF

len: 14
abundance: .
d_gene: .
j_gene: TRBJ2-7
v_gene: TRBV9
CDR3nt: TGTGCCAGCAGCGTAGGCGATACCTCCTACGAGCAGTACTTC
CDR3aa: CASSVGDTSYEQYF

len: 13
abundance: .
d_gene: TRBD1
j_gene: TRBJ1-4
v_gene: TRBV15
CDR3nt: TGTGCCACCGAACAGGGGGCAGATGAAAAACTGTTTTTT
CDR3aa: CATEQGADEKLFF

len: 15
abundance: .
d_gene: TRBD1
j_gene: TRBJ2-7
v_gene: TRBV5-6
CDR3nt: TGTGCCAGCACCTGGGGGACAGGGAGCTCCTACGAGCAGTACTTC
CDR3aa: CASTWGTGSSYEQYF

len: 15
abundance: .
d_gene: .
j_gene: TRBJ2-7
v_gene: TRBV9
CDR3nt: TGTGCCAGCAGCGTAGGATCTGGCTGGAACTACGAGCAGTACTTC
CDR3aa: CASSVGSGWNYEQYF

len: 15
abundance: .
d_gene: TRBD2
j_gene: TRBJ2-2
v_gene: TRBV13
CDR3nt: TGTGCCAGCAGCTTAGAAGGGACTAGCGCCGGGGAGCTGTTTTTT
CDR3aa: CASSLEGTSAGELFF

len: 12
abundance: once
d_gene: .
j_gene: TRBJ1-1
v_gene: TRBV13
CDR3nt: TGTGCCACCCGAGAGGGGAACACTGAAGCTTTCTTT
CDR3aa: CATREGNTEAFF

len: 14
abundance: .
d_gene: .
j_gene: TRBJ2-1
v_gene: TRBV13
CDR3nt: TGTGCCAGCAGCTTAGGCCCGGCCATGAGTGAGCAGTTCTTC
CDR3aa: CASSLGPAMSEQFF

len: 13
abundance: .
d_gene: .
j_gene: TRBJ1-2
v_gene: TRBV27
CDR3nt: TGTGCCACCCGGACAGAGAATAACTATGGCTACACCTTC
CDR3aa: CATRTENNYGYTF

len: 17
abundance: .
d_gene: TRBD2
j_gene: TRBJ2-7
v_gene: TRBV7-8
CDR3nt: TGTGCCAGCAGCTCGGGACTAGCGGGAGTGCTAAGGAACGAGCAGTACTTC
CDR3aa: CASSSGLAGVLRNEQYF

len: 17
abundance: once
d_gene: TRBD1
j_gene: TRBJ2-3
v_gene: TRBV7-8
CDR3nt: TGTGCCAGCAGTTTCCAACCGGGACAGGGGTTGGCAGATACGCAGTATTTT
CDR3aa: CASSFQPGQGLADTQYF

len: 17
abundance: .
d_gene: TRBD2
j_gene: TRBJ2-7
v_gene: TRBV7-9
CDR3nt: TGTGCCAGCAGCTTACGTCCGGGACTAGCGGGATACTCCGAGCAGTACTTC
CDR3aa: CASSLRPGLAGYSEQYF

len: 14
abundance: few
d_gene: .
j_gene: TRBJ2-7
v_gene: TRBV2
CDR3nt: TGTGCCAGCAGTGAAGAGGGACGGCAATACGAGCAGTACTTC
CDR3aa: CASSEEGRQYEQYF

len: 14
abundance: .
d_gene: TRBD1
j_gene: TRBJ2-5
v_gene: TRBV2
CDR3nt: TGTGCCAGCACCCGGGGACAGGGGGAAGAGACCCAGTACTTC
CDR3aa: CASTRGQGEETQYF

len: 15
abundance: .
d_gene: TRBD1
j_gene: TRBJ2-7
v_gene: TRBV10-1
CDR3nt: TGCGCCAGCAGTGAGTATGGGACAGGGTTCGGCGAGCAGTACTTC
CDR3aa: CASSEYGTGFGEQYF

len: 16
abundance: .
d_gene: TRBD1
j_gene: TRBJ2-5
v_gene: TRBV9
CDR3nt: TGTGCCAGCAGCGTGACAGGGAGTTCGCGGCAAGAGACCCAGTACTTC
CDR3aa: CASSVTGSSRQETQYF

len: 15
abundance: .
d_gene: .
j_gene: TRBJ1-2
v_gene: TRBV4-1
CDR3nt: TGCGCCAGCAGCCAGCGGGAGAGTTCGATCTATGGCTACACCTTC
CDR3aa: CASSQRESSIYGYTF

len: 15
abundance: .
d_gene: .
j_gene: TRBJ2-3
v_gene: TRBV7-2
CDR3nt: TGTGCCAGCAGCTTAGCGGGAAAGAGCACAGATACGCAGTATTTT
CDR3aa: CASSLAGKSTDTQYF

len: 16
abundance: .
d_gene: TRBD2
j_gene: TRBJ2-4
v_gene: TRBV5-5
CDR3nt: TGTGCCAGCAGTACGAGCGGGGTAGTAGCCAAAAACATTCAGTACTTC
CDR3aa: CASSTSGVVAKNIQYF

len: 16
abundance: few
d_gene: TRBD1
j_gene: TRBJ2-6
v_gene: TRBV30
CDR3nt: TGTGCCTGGGGGACAGGGGGCGTATCTGGGGCCAACGTCCTGACTTTC
CDR3aa: CAWGTGGVSGANVLTF

len: 15
abundance: .
d_gene: TRBD1
j_gene: TRBJ2-7
v_gene: TRBV10-3
CDR3nt: TGTGCCATCAGGGGGGACAGGGATAACTCCTACGAGCAGTACTTC
CDR3aa: CAIRGDRDNSYEQYF

len: 13
abundance: .
d_gene: .
j_gene: TRBJ2-3
v_gene: TRBV7-9
CDR3nt: TGTGCCAGCAGCTCCCTTAGTACAGATACGCAGTATTTT
CDR3aa: CASSSLSTDTQYF

len: 16
abundance: .
d_gene: .
j_gene: TRBJ2-5
v_gene: TRBV6-5
CDR3nt: TGTGCCAGCAGTTACCCTACCGCAGGTGGACAAGAGACCCAGTACTTC
CDR3aa: CASSYPTAGGQETQYF

len: 16
abundance: .
d_gene: .
j_gene: TRBJ2-2
v_gene: TRBV9
CDR3nt: TGTGCCAGCAGCGTAGGGCGGGGAGAATACACCGGGGAGCTGTTTTTT
CDR3aa: CASSVGRGEYTGELFF

len: 16
abundance: .
d_gene: .
j_gene: TRBJ2-1
v_gene: TRBV14
CDR3nt: TGTGCCAGCAGCCAAGATAGGAAGAGCTCCTACAATGAGCAGTTCTTC
CDR3aa: CASSQDRKSSYNEQFF

len: 15
abundance: .
d_gene: TRBD2
j_gene: TRBJ2-3
v_gene: TRBV7-6
CDR3nt: TGTGCCAGCAGCTTAACGGCGGGAGGGCCAGATACGCAGTATTTT
CDR3aa: CASSLTAGGPDTQYF

len: 15
abundance: .
d_gene: .
j_gene: TRBJ2-4
v_gene: TRBV11-2
CDR3nt: TGTGCCAGCAGCTTAGATCAAGGAGGCCGGAACATTCAGTACTTC
CDR3aa: CASSLDQGGRNIQYF

len: 14
abundance: .
d_gene: TRBD1
j_gene: TRBJ2-7
v_gene: TRBV5-4
CDR3nt: TGTGCCAGCAGCTTGGGACAGGGGGCTTACGAGCAGTACTTC
CDR3aa: CASSLGQGAYEQYF

len: 15
abundance: .
d_gene: TRBD2
j_gene: TRBJ2-7
v_gene: TRBV7-2
CDR3nt: TGTGCCAGCAGCGTACATAGCGGGGCTAACTACGAGCAGTACTTC
CDR3aa: CASSVHSGANYEQYF

len: 11
abundance: .
d_gene: .
j_gene: TRBJ2-3
v_gene: TRBV2
CDR3nt: TGTGCCAGCAGCCCCGAGGTTACGCAGTATTTT
CDR3aa: CASSPEVTQYF

len: 17
abundance: .
d_gene: .
j_gene: TRBJ2-2
v_gene: TRBV5-6
CDR3nt: TGTGCCAGCAGCTTGGGAACCTCCCACGGAAACACCGGGGAGCTGTTTTTT
CDR3aa: CASSLGTSHGNTGELFF

len: 15
abundance: .
d_gene: .
j_gene: TRBJ2-7
v_gene: TRBV7-9
CDR3nt: TGTGCCAGCAGCTTAGAGGTAGGGGCAAACTACGAGCAGTACTTC
CDR3aa: CASSLEVGANYEQYF

len: 14
abundance: .
d_gene: .
j_gene: TRBJ2-5
v_gene: TRBV5-6
CDR3nt: TGTGCCAGCAGCCAGATACAAGCCCGGGAGACCCAGTACTTC
CDR3aa: CASSQIQARETQYF

len: 13
abundance: .
d_gene: .
j_gene: TRBJ2-2
v_gene: TRBV9
CDR3nt: TGTGCCAGCAATCTAGTAGGGACCGGGGAGCTGTTTTTT
CDR3aa: CASNLVGTGELFF

len: 17
abundance: .
d_gene: TRBD1
j_gene: TRBJ1-1
v_gene: TRBV15
CDR3nt: TGTGCCACCAGCAGAGTACGCGGGGGGACAGGGAACACTGAAGCTTTCTTT
CDR3aa: CATSRVRGGTGNTEAFF

len: 14
abundance: .
d_gene: .
j_gene: TRBJ2-1
v_gene: TRBV11-1
CDR3nt: TGTGCCAGCAGCTTATCGTCTGCGGGCAATGAGCAGTTCTTC
CDR3aa: CASSLSSAGNEQFF

len: 16
abundance: few
d_gene: .
j_gene: TRBJ1-2
v_gene: TRBV21-1
CDR3nt: TGTGCCAGCAGCTCGCGGAGTAGGGGGTTGGGCTATGGCTACACCTTC
CDR3aa: CASSSRSRGLGYGYTF

len: 15
abundance: .
d_gene: .
j_gene: TRBJ2-2
v_gene: TRBV19
CDR3nt: TGTGCCAGTAGTATTCGGGGTTTGGACACCGGGGAGCTGTTTTTT
CDR3aa: CASSIRGLDTGELFF